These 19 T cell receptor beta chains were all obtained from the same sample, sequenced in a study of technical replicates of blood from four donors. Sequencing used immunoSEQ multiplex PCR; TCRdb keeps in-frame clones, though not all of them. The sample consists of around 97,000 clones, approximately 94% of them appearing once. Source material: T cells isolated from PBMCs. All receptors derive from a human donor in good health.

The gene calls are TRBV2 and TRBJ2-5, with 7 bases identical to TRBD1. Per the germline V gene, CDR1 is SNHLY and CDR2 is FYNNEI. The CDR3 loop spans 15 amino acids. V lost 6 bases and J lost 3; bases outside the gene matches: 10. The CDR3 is CASSRTGLWEETQYF. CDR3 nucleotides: TGTGCCAGCAGCCGGACAGGCCTTTGGGAAGAGACCCAGTACTTC.

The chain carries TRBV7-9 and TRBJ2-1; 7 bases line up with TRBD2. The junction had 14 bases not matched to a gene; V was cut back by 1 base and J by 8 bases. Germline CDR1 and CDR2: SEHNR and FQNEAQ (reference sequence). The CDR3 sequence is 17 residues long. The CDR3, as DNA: TGTGCCAGCAGCTTAGATCCCCCGGGGAGGGCCGGGGATGAGCAGTTCTTC. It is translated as CASSLDPPGRAGDEQFF.

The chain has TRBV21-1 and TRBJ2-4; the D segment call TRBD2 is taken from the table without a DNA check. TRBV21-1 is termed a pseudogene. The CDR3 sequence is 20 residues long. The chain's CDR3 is CASGSVRGGLYFLAKNIQYF. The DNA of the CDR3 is TGTGCCAGCGGATCGGTGCGGGGTGGATTATATTTTCTAGCCAAAAACATTCAGTACTTC.

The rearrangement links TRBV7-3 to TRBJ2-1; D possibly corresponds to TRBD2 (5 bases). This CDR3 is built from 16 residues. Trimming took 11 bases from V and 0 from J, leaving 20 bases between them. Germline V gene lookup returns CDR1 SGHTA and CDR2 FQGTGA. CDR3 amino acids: CAPRTQTIPSYNEQFF. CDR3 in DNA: TGTGCCCCACGGACTCAAACTATCCCCTCCTACAATGAGCAGTTCTTC. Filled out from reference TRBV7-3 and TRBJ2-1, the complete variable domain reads GAGVSQTPSNKVTEKGKYVELRCDPISGHTALYWYRQSLGQGPEFLIYFQGTGAADDSGLPNDRFFAVRPEGSVSTLKIQRTERGDSAVYLCAPRTQTIPSYNEQFFGPGTRLTVL.

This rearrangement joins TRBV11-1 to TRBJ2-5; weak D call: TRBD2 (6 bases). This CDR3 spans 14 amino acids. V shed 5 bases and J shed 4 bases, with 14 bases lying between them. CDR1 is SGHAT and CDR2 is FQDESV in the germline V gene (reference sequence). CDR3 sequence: CASSNNLAIETQYF. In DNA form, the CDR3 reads TGTGCCAGCAGCAACAACCTAGCGATAGAGACCCAGTACTTC.

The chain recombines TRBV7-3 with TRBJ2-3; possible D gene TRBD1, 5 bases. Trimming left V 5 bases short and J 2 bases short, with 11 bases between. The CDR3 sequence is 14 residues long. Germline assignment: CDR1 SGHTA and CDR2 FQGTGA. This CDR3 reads CASSLLGDTDTQYF. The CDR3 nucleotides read TGTGCCAGCAGCCTCCTAGGGGACACAGATACGCAGTATTTT.

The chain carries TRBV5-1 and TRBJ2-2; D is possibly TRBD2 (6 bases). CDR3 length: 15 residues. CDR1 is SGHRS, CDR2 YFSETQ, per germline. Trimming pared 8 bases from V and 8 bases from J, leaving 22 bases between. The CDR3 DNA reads TGCGCCAGTAAAACTCGACGGGACTTGATAGGGGAGCTGTTTTTT. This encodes CASKTRRDLIGELFF.

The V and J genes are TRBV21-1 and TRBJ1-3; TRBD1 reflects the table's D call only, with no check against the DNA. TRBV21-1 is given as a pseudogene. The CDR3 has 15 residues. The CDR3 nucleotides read TGTGCCAGCAGCAAAAGGGCTGAGGGGGTAAACACCATATATTTT. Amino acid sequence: CASSKRAEGVNTIYF.

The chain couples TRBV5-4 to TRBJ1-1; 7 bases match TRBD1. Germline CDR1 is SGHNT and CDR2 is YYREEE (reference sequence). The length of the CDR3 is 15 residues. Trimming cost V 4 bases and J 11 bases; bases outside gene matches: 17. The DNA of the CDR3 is TGTGCCAGCAGCGTACCACAGGGGAAGCAACGCAGGGCTTTCTTT. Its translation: CASSVPQGKQRRAFF. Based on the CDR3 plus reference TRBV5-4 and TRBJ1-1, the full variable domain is ETGVTQSPTHLIKTRGQQVTLRCSSQSGHNTVSWYQQALGQGPQFIFQYYREEENGRGNFPPRFSGLQFPNYSSELNVNALELDDSALYLCASSVPQGKQRRAFFGQGTRLTVV.

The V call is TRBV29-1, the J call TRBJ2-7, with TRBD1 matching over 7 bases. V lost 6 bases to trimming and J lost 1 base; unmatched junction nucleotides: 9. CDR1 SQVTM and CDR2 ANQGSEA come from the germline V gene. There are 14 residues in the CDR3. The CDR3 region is CSVSDRVTSYEQYF. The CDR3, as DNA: TGCAGCGTCTCAGACAGGGTGACTTCCTACGAGCAGTACTTC.

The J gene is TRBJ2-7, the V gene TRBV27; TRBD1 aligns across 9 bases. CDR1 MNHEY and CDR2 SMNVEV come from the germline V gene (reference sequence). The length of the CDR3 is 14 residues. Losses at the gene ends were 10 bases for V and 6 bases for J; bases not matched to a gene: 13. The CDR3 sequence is CATLSGDRVSEQYF. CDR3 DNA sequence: TGTGCCACCTTATCCGGGGACAGGGTGTCCGAGCAGTACTTC.

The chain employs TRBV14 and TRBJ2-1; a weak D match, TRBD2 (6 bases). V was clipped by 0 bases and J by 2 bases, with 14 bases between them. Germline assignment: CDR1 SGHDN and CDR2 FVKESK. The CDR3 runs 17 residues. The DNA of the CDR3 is TGTGCCAGCAGCCAAGATCTTGGAGCGGGTCCCTACAATGAGCAGTTCTTC. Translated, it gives CASSQDLGAGPYNEQFF.

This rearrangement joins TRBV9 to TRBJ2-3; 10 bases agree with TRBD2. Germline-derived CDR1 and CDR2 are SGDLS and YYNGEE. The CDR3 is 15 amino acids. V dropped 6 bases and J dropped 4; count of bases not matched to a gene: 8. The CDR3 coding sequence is TGTGCCAGCAATCGGCTAGCGGGAGAAGCAGATACGCAGTATTTT. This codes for CASNRLAGEADTQYF.

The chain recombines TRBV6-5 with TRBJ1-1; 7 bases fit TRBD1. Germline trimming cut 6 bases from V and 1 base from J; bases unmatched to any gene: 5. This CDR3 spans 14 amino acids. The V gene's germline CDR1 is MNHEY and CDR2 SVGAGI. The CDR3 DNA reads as TGTGCCAGCAGGCGACAGGGTTCGAACACTGAAGCTTTCTTT. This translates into CASRRQGSNTEAFF.

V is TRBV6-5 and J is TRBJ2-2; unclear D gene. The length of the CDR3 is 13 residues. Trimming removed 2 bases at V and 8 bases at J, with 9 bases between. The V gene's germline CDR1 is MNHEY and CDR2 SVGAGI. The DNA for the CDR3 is TGTGCCAGCAGTTACGGCACGTCAGGGGAGCTGTTTTTT. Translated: CASSYGTSGELFF.

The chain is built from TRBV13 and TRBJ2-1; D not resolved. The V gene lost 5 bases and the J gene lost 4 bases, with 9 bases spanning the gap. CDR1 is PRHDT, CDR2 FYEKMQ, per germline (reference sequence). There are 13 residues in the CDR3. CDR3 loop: CASSPTPYNEQFF. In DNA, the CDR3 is TGTGCCAGCAGCCCGACTCCTTACAATGAGCAGTTCTTC.

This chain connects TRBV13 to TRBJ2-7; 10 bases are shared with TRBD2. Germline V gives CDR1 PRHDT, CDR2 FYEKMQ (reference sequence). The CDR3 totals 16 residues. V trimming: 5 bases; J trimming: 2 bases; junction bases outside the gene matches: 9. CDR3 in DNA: TGTGCCAGCAGCCCATATCTAGCGGGAGTCACCTACGAGCAGTACTTC. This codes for CASSPYLAGVTYEQYF. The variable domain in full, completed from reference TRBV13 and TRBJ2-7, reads AAGVIQSPRHLIKEKRETATLKCYPIPRHDTVYWYQQGPGQDPQFLISFYEKMQSDKGSIPDRFSAQQFSDYHSELNMSSLELGDSALYFCASSPYLAGVTYEQYFGPGTRLTVT.

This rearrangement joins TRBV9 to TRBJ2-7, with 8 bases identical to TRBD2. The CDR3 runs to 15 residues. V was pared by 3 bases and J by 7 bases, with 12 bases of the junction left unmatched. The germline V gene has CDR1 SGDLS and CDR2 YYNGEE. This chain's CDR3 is CASSEELGTRGEQYF. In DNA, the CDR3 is TGTGCCAGCAGCGAAGAGCTGGGGACTAGGGGGGAGCAGTACTTC.

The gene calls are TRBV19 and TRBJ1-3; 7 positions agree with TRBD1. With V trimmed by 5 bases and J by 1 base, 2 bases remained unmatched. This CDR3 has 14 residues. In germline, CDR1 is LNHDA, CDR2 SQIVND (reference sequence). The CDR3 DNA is TGTGCCAGTAGTTCAGGGGGGTCTGGAAACACCATATATTTT. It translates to CASSSGGSGNTIYF.